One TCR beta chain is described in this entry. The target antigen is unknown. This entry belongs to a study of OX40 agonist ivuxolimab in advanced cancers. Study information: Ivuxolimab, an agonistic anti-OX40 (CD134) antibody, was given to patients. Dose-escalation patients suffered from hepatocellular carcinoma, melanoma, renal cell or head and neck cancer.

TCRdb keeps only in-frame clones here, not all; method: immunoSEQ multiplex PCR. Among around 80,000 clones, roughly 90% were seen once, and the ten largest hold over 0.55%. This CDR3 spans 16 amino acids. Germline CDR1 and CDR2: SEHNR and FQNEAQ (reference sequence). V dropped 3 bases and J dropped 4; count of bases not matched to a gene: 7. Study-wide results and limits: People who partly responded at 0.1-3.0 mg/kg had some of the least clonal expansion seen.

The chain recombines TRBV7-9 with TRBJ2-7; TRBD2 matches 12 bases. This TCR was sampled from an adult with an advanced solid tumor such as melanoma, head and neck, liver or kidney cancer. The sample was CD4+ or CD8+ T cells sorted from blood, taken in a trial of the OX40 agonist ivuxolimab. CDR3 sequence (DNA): TGTGCCAGCAGCTTGACGCCTAGCGGGGGGGGATACGAGCAGTACTTC. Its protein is CASSLTPSGGGYEQYF.